This is a list of T cell receptor beta chains from one sample in a study of Ad26.COV2.S vaccination and SARS-CoV-2 variants. Sequencing used immunoSEQ multiplex PCR; TCRdb keeps in-frame clones, though not all of them. Counted here are hundreds of thousands of clones, roughly 90% occurring once; the ten biggest clones make up 12%. The sequencing here drew on peripheral blood, taken in a trial of Ad26.COV2.S vaccine versus placebo. The receptors stem from a person aged 18-60 years who received the Ad26.COV2.S COVID-19 vaccine or a placebo. Both conserved end residues are part of each CDR3. The order of the fields is clone size, D gene, V gene, J gene, CDR3 protein, CDR3 DNA. A D gene is named only where the DNA matches it firmly. Size is stated for part of the rows, as once, few or many counts, or as a class when the clone is expanded.

NA,TRBD2,TRBV18,TRBJ2-3,CASSPEGLAGGDTQYF,TGTGCCAGCTCACCCGAGGGACTAGCGGGGGGCGATACGCAGTATTTT
NA,TRBD1,TRBV11-2,TRBJ1-4,CASSLRTGYNEKLFF,TGTGCCAGCAGCTTAAGGACAGGCTATAATGAAAAACTGTTTTTT
NA,NA,TRBV6-2/TRBV6-3,TRBJ2-7,CASSYAGREEQYF,TGTGCCAGCAGTTACGCCGGGAGAGAGGAGCAGTACTTC
NA,TRBD2,TRBV7-8,TRBJ2-1,CASSLDLRAGVSYNEQFF,TGTGCCAGCAGCTTAGACCTAAGAGCGGGAGTCTCCTACAATGAGCAGTTCTTC
NA,TRBD1,TRBV18,TRBJ2-5,CASSWTGGYSETQYF,TGTGCCAGCTCGTGGACAGGGGGGTACTCAGAGACCCAGTACTTC
NA,NA,TRBV5-7,TRBJ1-1,CASSLVRATEAFF,TGTGCCAGCAGCTTGGTTAGGGCCACTGAAGCTTTCTTT
NA,TRBD2,TRBV10-2,TRBJ2-1,CASSDTSGRREFF,TGCGCCAGCAGTGACACTAGCGGGAGACGGGAGTTCTTC
NA,NA,TRBV6-4,TRBJ2-1,CASSVYPSVGDEQFF,TGTGCCAGCAGCGTTTATCCTAGCGTGGGGGATGAGCAGTTCTTC
NA,NA,TRBV29-1,TRBJ2-7,CSVRGGDRYYEQYF,TGCAGCGTCCGAGGGGGGGATCGATACTACGAGCAGTACTTC
NA,NA,TRBV2,TRBJ1-6,CAYSTPRSYNSPLHF,TGTGCCTACTCTACCCCTCGTTCCTATAATTCACCCCTCCACTTT
NA,NA,TRBV27,TRBJ2-7,CASSFGRTYEQYF,TGTGCCAGCAGTTTCGGCAGGACCTACGAGCAGTACTTC
NA,TRBD1,TRBV6-5,TRBJ2-2,CASSYGTGDNTGELFF,TGTGCCAGCAGTTACGGGACAGGGGATAACACCGGGGAGCTGTTTTTT
once,NA,TRBV3-1/TRBV3-2,TRBJ2-3,CASSQEDGNTDTQYF,TGTGCCAGCAGCCAAGAGGACGGAAACACAGATACGCAGTATTTT
once,NA,TRBV6-4,TRBJ2-1,CASSGGSYNEQFF,TGTGCCAGCAGTGGGGGCTCCTACAATGAGCAGTTCTTC
once,TRBD1,TRBV6-5,TRBJ2-7,CASSYLRGQDSYEQYF,TGTGCCAGCAGTTACCTCAGGGGGCAAGACAGCTACGAGCAGTACTTC
few,NA,TRBV6-5,TRBJ1-1,CASSTLSGSAFF,TGTGCCAGCAGCACATTAAGCGGATCGGCTTTCTTT
NA,TRBD1,TRBV7-9,TRBJ2-7,CASSSGQPYEQYF,TGTGCCAGCAGCTCGGGACAGCCCTACGAGCAGTACTTC
NA,TRBD1,TRBV4-3,TRBJ2-7,CASSQGDSLSEQYF,TGCGCCAGCAGCCAAGGGGACAGCCTCAGCGAGCAGTACTTC
NA,NA,TRBV7-9,TRBJ2-1,CAGGSASSYNEQFF,TGTGCCGGGGGAAGCGCGAGCTCCTACAATGAGCAGTTCTTC
NA,NA,TRBV6-5,TRBJ1-4,CASSYGGQINEKLFF,TGTGCCAGCAGTTACGGAGGACAGATTAATGAAAAACTGTTTTTT
NA,NA,TRBV6-2/TRBV6-3,TRBJ2-7,CASSYVASWVTSTILEQYF,TGTGCCAGCAGTTATGTCGCCAGCTGGGTTACCTCTACGATCCTCGAGCAGTACTTC
NA,TRBD1,TRBV6-2/TRBV6-3,TRBJ2-1,CASSYFGGPIKQGDYNEQFF,TGTGCCAGCAGTTACTTCGGGGGACCAATTAAACAGGGGGATTACAATGAGCAGTTCTTC
NA,NA,TRBV28,TRBJ2-1,CASSSGFDQFF,TGTGCCAGCAGTTCGGGGTTCGACCAGTTCTTC
NA,NA,TRBV2,TRBJ2-7,CASSDHAHSYEQYF,TGTGCCAGCAGTGATCACGCTCATTCCTACGAGCAGTACTTC
NA,TRBD1,TRBV12-5,TRBJ1-2,CASGGQGTNYGYTF,TGTGCTAGTGGTGGACAGGGGACTAACTATGGCTACACCTTC
NA,TRBD1,TRBV7-2,TRBJ1-2,CASTGDRVYGYTF,TGTGCCAGCACCGGGGACAGGGTCTATGGCTACACCTTC
NA,NA,TRBV7-9,TRBJ1-1,CASSEYRDTEAFF,TGTGCCAGCAGCGAATACAGGGACACTGAAGCTTTCTTT
NA,NA,TRBV12-3/TRBV12-4,TRBJ1-6,CASSLQQGPPLHF,TGTGCCAGCAGTTTACAACAGGGACCACCCCTCCACTTT
NA,NA,TRBV11-2,TRBJ2-3,CASSLEGRGVDTQYF,TGTGCCAGCAGCTTAGAGGGCAGGGGAGTAGATACGCAGTATTTT
once,NA,TRBV28,TRBJ2-5,CASSSQMETQYF,TGTGCCAGCAGTTCCCAGATGGAGACCCAGTACTTC
NA,NA,TRBV4-3,TRBJ2-7,CASSQTTLYEQYF,TGCGCCAGCAGCCAAACTACTTTGTACGAGCAGTACTTC